Shown below are 30 T cell receptor beta chains from a single sample sequenced in a study of T cells after yellow fever vaccination. From the 5' RACE reads, TCRdb called clonotypes with MiXCR, one entry per CDR3 protein. The table shows 250,000 to 350,000 distinct CDR3 sequences, with under 9% occurring only once. The sequencing here drew on CD4+ T cells sorted from PBMCs, taken 5 days after the yellow fever booster vaccination. The receptors were gathered from a man between 18 and 35 years old who received the YFV17D yellow fever vaccine.

This clonotype was seen a handful of times. The chain couples TRBV5-1 to TRBJ1-4, with a weak D call TRBD1 (6 bases). CDR1 and CDR2 from the germline V gene are SGHRS and YFSETQ. Trimming removed 0 bases at V and 2 bases at J, with 8 bases between. The CDR3 totals 15 residues. DNA for the CDR3: TGCGCCAGCAGCTTGGAGGGGGAGACTAATGAAAAACTGTTTTTT. Its translation is CASSLEGETNEKLFF.

Only one count was recorded for this clonotype. The chain combines TRBV5-6 with TRBJ2-5; a possible D gene is TRBD2 (5 bases). Germline CDR1 reads SGHDT; CDR2 reads YYEEEE. The V and J ends lost 1 base and 1 base respectively, with 8 bases between them. The CDR3 is made up of 14 amino acids. This CDR3 is CASSLSGLQETQYF. CDR3 coding DNA: TGTGCCAGCAGCTTGTCAGGACTCCAAGAGACCCAGTACTTC.

In its sample, this clonotype was seen many times. V usage is TRBV7-2 and J usage is TRBJ1-1; 9 bases agree with TRBD1. Germline CDR1 SGHTA, CDR2 FQGNSA. V trimming: 4 bases; J trimming: 4 bases; junction bases outside the gene matches: 4. The CDR3 contains 14 residues. This chain's CDR3 is CASSSTGGGTEAFF. The CDR3 region has the DNA TGTGCCAGCAGCTCGACAGGGGGAGGCACTGAAGCTTTCTTT.

This clonotype was counted many times. The rearrangement joins TRBV12-3 or TRBV12-4 to TRBJ1-1; weak D call: TRBD1 (6 bases). Trimming removed 7 bases from V and 4 bases from J, with 13 bases in between. The CDR3 sequence is 13 residues long. The CDR3 is CASTLQGSTEAFF. Here the CDR3 DNA reads TGTGCCAGCACCTTACAGGGATCCACTGAAGCTTTCTTT.

V and J are TRBV7-9 and TRBJ1-2, with TRBD1 identical over 8 bases. The CDR3 is made up of 13 amino acids. With 11 bases clipped from V and 4 bases from J, the junction kept 9 bases outside the gene matches. Germline CDR1 SEHNR, CDR2 FQNEAQ (reference sequence). For the CDR3, the DNA is TGTGCCGGCGAGGGGACAGGAGTCTATGGCTACACCTTC. Amino acids: CAGEGTGVYGYTF.

This clonotype appeared a few times. A junction end diverges from the germline sequence, so it may reflect a read error. The rearrangement links TRBV7-7 to TRBJ2-5; TRBD2 aligns across 8 bases. Germline V gives CDR1 SSHAT, CDR2 FNYEAQ (reference sequence). This CDR3 comprises 13 residues. This CDR3 reads CASSFGGDETQYF. CDR3 DNA: TGTGCTAGCAGTTTCGGGGGGGATGAGACCCAGTACTTC.

The table lists this clonotype with many counts. Germline and junction disagree at one end, which may indicate a read error. CDR3 coding DNA: TGTGCCAGCAGCCCGGGGACTTACGATCAGTACTTC. It yields the protein CASSPGTYDQYF. The V call is TRBV7-6, the J call TRBJ2-7; tentative D call: TRBD2 (6 bases). The CDR3 covers 12 residues. Germline-derived CDR1 and CDR2 are SGHVS and FNYEAQ.

This rearrangement joins TRBV2 to TRBJ2-1; D perhaps matches TRBD1 (6 bases). CDR3 length: 13 residues. Deletions cut 6 bases from V and 8 bases from J, with 14 bases between. Germline V gene sequence: CDR1 SNHLY, CDR2 FYNNEI. The CDR3 DNA reads TGTGCCAGCAGGGCAGGGGTCTTGGATGAGCAGTTCTTC. Translated, it gives CASRAGVLDEQFF.

V usage is TRBV29-1 and J usage is TRBJ2-1; tentative D call: TRBD2 (5 bases). V lost 4 bases and J lost 0, with 10 bases in between. Germline V gives CDR1 SQVTM, CDR2 ANQGSEA. This CDR3 contains 14 residues. The DNA for the CDR3 is TGCAGCGTTGGCGGGCGGAGCTCCTACAATGAGCAGTTCTTC. Its protein is CSVGGRSSYNEQFF.

This clonotype was detected ten times or more. The chain combines TRBV30 with TRBJ1-1; D not certain. The CDR3 sequence is 15 residues long. CDR1 and CDR2 (germline): GTSNPN, SVGIG (reference sequence). The V end lost 4 bases, the J end lost 0 bases, and 15 bases lay between the germline ends. CDR3 sequence reads: CAWKQILAMNTEAFF. DNA for the CDR3: TGTGCCTGGAAACAGATCCTAGCTATGAACACTGAAGCTTTCTTT.

The rearrangement links TRBV12-3 or TRBV12-4 to TRBJ1-1, with D possibly being TRBD1 (6 bases). Trimming removed 4 bases from V and 4 bases from J, with 13 bases in between. CDR3 size: 14 residues. The CDR3 coding sequence is TGTGCCAGCAGTTCGGAGGGGGGGGCCACTGAAGCTTTCTTT. This encodes CASSSEGGATEAFF.

This chain connects TRBV19 to TRBJ2-2; 10 nucleotides align to TRBD2. The CDR3 spans 16 residues. Unmatched junction bases numbered 7, after V lost 5 bases and J lost 4 bases. CDR1 is LNHDA and CDR2 is SQIVND in the germline V gene (reference sequence). The DNA of the CDR3 is TGTGCCAGTAGTCCCCTAGCGGGGGATATCACCGGGGAGCTGTTTTTT. Protein product: CASSPLAGDITGELFF.

This clonotype was observed a few times. V and J are TRBV5-6 and TRBJ2-5; 11 positions match TRBD2. The CDR3 consists of 16 residues. V was pared by 2 bases and J by 1 base, with 4 bases of the junction left unmatched. CDR1 is SGHDT, CDR2 YYEEEE, per germline. The DNA for the CDR3 is TGTGCCAGCAGCTTCTTTCTAGCGGGGGGCCAAGAGACCCAGTACTTC. It is translated as CASSFFLAGGQETQYF.

In its sample, this clonotype was seen once. The chain recombines TRBV12-3 or TRBV12-4 with TRBJ2-1; maybe TRBD1 (6 bases). The CDR3 runs to 16 residues. Trimming cost V 5 bases and J 7 bases, with 21 bases left between them. For the CDR3, the DNA is TGTGCCAGCAGTCGTAGACAGGAGACTTACCGAAATGAGCAGTTCTTC. The encoded protein is CASSRRQETYRNEQFF.

This clonotype was found a few times. This chain connects TRBV9 to TRBJ2-7; perhaps TRBD2 as D (5 bases). The CDR3 consists of 13 residues. The ends were cut back, 4 bases at V and 1 base at J, with 9 bases in the middle. CDR1 is SGDLS, CDR2 YYNGEE, per germline. CDR3 sequence (DNA): TGTGCCAGCAGCAGTACTAGTTCCTACGAGCAGTACTTC. Translation gives CASSSTSSYEQYF.

This clonotype came up a few times. The V gene is TRBV28, the J gene TRBJ2-7; D is undetermined. From germline, CDR1 is MDHEN and CDR2 SYDVKM. The CDR3 is 12 amino acids. Deletions cut 11 bases from V and 5 bases from J, with 16 bases between. The CDR3 nucleotides are TGTGCCGCCCAAAAGGTTCCCGACGAGCAGTACTTC. Translating it yields CAAQKVPDEQYF.

V is TRBV2 and J is TRBJ1-6; TRBD1 might be the D (5 bases). The CDR3 length is 13 residues. The germline CDR1 and CDR2 sequences are SNHLY and FYNNEI. V lost 4 bases to trimming and J lost 7 bases, with 8 bases between them. The CDR3 region has the DNA TGTGCCAGCAGTGCCCAGGGCAATTCACCCCTCCACTTT. Encoded protein: CASSAQGNSPLHF.

This chain connects TRBV6-2 or TRBV6-3 to TRBJ1-6; D is undetermined. The CDR3 loop spans 15 amino acids. The V gene's germline CDR1 is MNHEY and CDR2 SVGEGT. V was pared by 6 bases and J by 9 bases, with 18 bases between. The CDR3, as DNA: TGTGCCAGCAGACCTACCGGGCCACCCCTTTCACCCCTCCACTTT. This sequence encodes CASRPTGPPLSPLHF.

This clonotype was counted only a few times. This chain joins TRBV25-1 and TRBJ2-1; D unresolved. Deletions cut 3 bases from V and 3 bases from J, with 6 bases between. Germline V CDR1 and CDR2: MGHDK, SYGVNS. This CDR3 is 13 amino acids long. The CDR3 nucleotides are TGTGCCAGCAGTGATGGGAACTACAATGAGCAGTTCTTC. Amino acid sequence: CASSDGNYNEQFF.

This clonotype occurred a few times. DNA for the CDR3: TGTGCCAGCAGTGCCGACAGCCTCAATCAGCCCCAGCATTTT. This gives the protein CASSADSLNQPQHF. V usage is TRBV2 and J usage is TRBJ1-5, with a possible D match to TRBD1 (5 bases). Trimming removed 4 bases from V and 3 bases from J, with 10 bases in between. CDR1 is SNHLY, CDR2 FYNNEI, per germline. This CDR3 has 14 residues.

The chain couples TRBV28 to TRBJ1-2; 7 bases map to TRBD1. Losses at the gene ends were 6 bases for V and 3 bases for J; bases not matched to a gene: 7. The CDR3 is 14 residues long. Germline V gives CDR1 MDHEN, CDR2 SYDVKM. The CDR3 coding sequence is TGTGCCAGCAGGGGGACGGGACAGCACTATGGCTACACCTTC. Translating gives CASRGTGQHYGYTF.

The chain carries TRBV19 and TRBJ2-2; D is unclear. The V gene lost 3 bases and the J gene lost 4 bases, with 6 bases spanning the gap. Germline values: CDR1 LNHDA, CDR2 SQIVND (reference sequence). This CDR3 contains 13 residues. The CDR3 is CASSMGTTGELFF. The CDR3 DNA reads as TGTGCCAGTAGTATGGGAACCACCGGGGAGCTGTTTTTT.

This clonotype was counted only a few times. The chain carries TRBV6-2 or TRBV6-3 and TRBJ2-5; 8 bases agree with TRBD2. Trimming removed 7 bases from V and 4 bases from J; junction bases left unmatched: 5. The CDR3 length is 13 residues. The germline CDR1 and CDR2 sequences are MNHEY and SVGEGT. CDR3 in amino acids: CASTAGGTETQYF. The CDR3 region has the DNA TGTGCCAGCACGGCGGGGGGAACAGAGACCCAGTACTTC.

The chain is built from TRBV7-2 and TRBJ1-1; D is unresolved. This CDR3 has 13 amino acids. V was trimmed by 5 bases and J by 7 bases, leaving 14 bases between them. Per germline, CDR1 SGHTA and CDR2 FQGNSA. This chain's CDR3 is CASSRWFVDEAFF. Written as DNA, the CDR3 is TGTGCCAGCAGCAGGTGGTTCGTCGATGAAGCTTTCTTT.

This chain joins TRBV20-1 and TRBJ2-1; a weak D match, TRBD2 (7 bases). Germline lookup yields CDR1 DFQATT and CDR2 SNEGSKA (reference sequence). Trimming removed 3 bases from V and 12 bases from J, with 18 bases in between. There are 13 residues in the CDR3. The CDR3 DNA reads TGCAGTGCTAGGAGGGGGGGGCCGGTAATGCAGTTCTTC. It is translated as CSARRGGPVMQFF.

The chain joins TRBV18 to TRBJ2-7; 8 bases are shared with TRBD1. This CDR3 contains 16 residues. From germline, CDR1 is KGHSH and CDR2 LQKENI. The V segment lost 6 bases and the J segment 3 bases; nucleotides outside the gene matches: 13. CDR3 sequence reads: CASSFGRTGQNYEQYF. The CDR3 nucleotides read TGTGCCAGCTCCTTCGGTAGGACAGGGCAGAACTACGAGCAGTACTTC.

This clonotype was observed a few times. V is TRBV7-9 and J is TRBJ1-4; possible D gene TRBD1, 5 bases. Per the germline V gene, CDR1 is SEHNR and CDR2 is FQNEAQ (reference sequence). V gave up 1 base and J gave up 7 bases, with 10 bases separating them. This CDR3 has 14 residues. CDR3 sequence reads: CASSLGGKREKLFF. The CDR3 region has the DNA TGTGCCAGCAGCTTAGGGGGGAAACGTGAAAAACTGTTTTTT. Filled out from reference TRBV7-9 and TRBJ1-4, the complete variable domain reads DTGVSQNPRHKITKRGQNVTFRCDPISEHNRLYWYRQTLGQGPEFLTYFQNEAQLEKSRLLSDRFSAERPKGSFSTLEIQRTEQGDSAMYLCASSLGGKREKLFFGSGTQLSVL.

The chain recombines TRBV20-1 with TRBJ1-2; tentatively, D is TRBD1 (6 bases). CDR3 length equals 13 residues. Trimming pared 5 bases from V and 2 bases from J, leaving 12 bases between. Germline V lookup: CDR1 DFQATT, CDR2 SNEGSKA (reference sequence). The CDR3 sequence is CSAGDRLNYGYTF. CDR3 DNA: TGCAGTGCTGGCGACAGGCTCAACTATGGCTACACCTTC.

The genes are TRBV6-6 and TRBJ1-1; D call uncertain. The CDR3 has 16 amino acids. CDR1 and CDR2 (germline): MNHNY, SVGAGI (reference sequence). V was trimmed by 2 bases and J by 1 base, leaving 14 bases between them. The CDR3 here is CASSYVVGRENTEAFF. CDR3 coding DNA: TGTGCCAGCAGTTACGTCGTGGGAAGGGAGAACACTGAAGCTTTCTTT.

V and J are TRBV6-5 and TRBJ1-3; D is unresolved. This CDR3 has 16 residues. V lost 0 bases, J lost 0 bases, and 9 bases lay in between. The germline V gene encodes CDR1 MNHEY and CDR2 SVGAGI. The CDR3 DNA is TGTGCCAGCAGTTACTCCGGCGGATCCTCTGGAAACACCATATATTTT. Its protein is CASSYSGGSSGNTIYF.